This T cell receptor beta chain derives from a study of T cell repertoires in cytomegalovirus infection. TCRdb used MiXCR to reprocess the reads, holding one entry per CDR3 protein. The table includes about 300,000 distinct CDR3 sequences, 25% detected once. This clonotype came up many times. The antigen remains undetermined. Study-wide results and caveats: In two of eight donors, the top clonotype was HLA-C-restricted CMV-specific. Summed frequency of shared TCR beta families picked out CMV carriers who also had the relevant HLA.

CDR1 is SGHTA and CDR2 is FQGNSA in the germline V gene. The CDR3 extends over 15 amino acids. J gave up 0 bases and V 0 bases, and 2 bases lay outside the gene matches. Sequencing used PBMCs. The source of this sequence is a human donor in good health (CMV status not recorded). Some clones in this sample may be carry-over from other donors' samples. The chain combines TRBV7-2 with TRBJ2-7, with TRBD1 matching 7 bases. CDR3 sequence: CASSLAGTVSYEQYF. The CDR3 region has the DNA TGTGCCAGCAGCTTAGCCGGGACAGTCTCCTACGAGCAGTACTTC.